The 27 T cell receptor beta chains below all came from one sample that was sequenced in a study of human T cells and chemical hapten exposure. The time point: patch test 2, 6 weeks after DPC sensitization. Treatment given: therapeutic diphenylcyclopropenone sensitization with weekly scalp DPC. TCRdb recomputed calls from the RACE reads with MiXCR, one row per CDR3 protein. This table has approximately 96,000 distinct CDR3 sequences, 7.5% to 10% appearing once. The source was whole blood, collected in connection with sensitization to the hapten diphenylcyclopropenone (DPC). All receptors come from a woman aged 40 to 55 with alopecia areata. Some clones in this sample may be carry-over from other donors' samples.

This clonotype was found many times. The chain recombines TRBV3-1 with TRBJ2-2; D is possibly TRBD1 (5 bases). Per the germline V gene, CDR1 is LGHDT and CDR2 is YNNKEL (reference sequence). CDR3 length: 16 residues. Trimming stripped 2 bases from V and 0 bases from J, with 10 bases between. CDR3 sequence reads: CASSQPQGSNTGELFF. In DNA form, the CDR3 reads TGTGCCAGCAGCCAACCGCAGGGCTCGAACACCGGGGAGCTGTTTTTT.

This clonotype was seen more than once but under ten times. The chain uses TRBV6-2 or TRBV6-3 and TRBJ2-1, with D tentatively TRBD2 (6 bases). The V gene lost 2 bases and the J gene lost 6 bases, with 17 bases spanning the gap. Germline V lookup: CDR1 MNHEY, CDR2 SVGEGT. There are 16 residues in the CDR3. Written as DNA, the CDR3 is TGTGCCAGCAGTTACCCGCGGGGTGGGGTCCCCAATGAGCAGTTCTTC. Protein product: CASSYPRGGVPNEQFF.

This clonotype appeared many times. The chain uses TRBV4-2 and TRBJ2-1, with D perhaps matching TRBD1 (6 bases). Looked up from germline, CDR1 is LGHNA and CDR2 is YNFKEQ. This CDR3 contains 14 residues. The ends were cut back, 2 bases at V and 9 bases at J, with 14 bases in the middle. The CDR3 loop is CASSQSTGTTEQFF. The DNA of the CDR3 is TGTGCCAGCAGCCAATCTACCGGGACAACTGAGCAGTTCTTC.

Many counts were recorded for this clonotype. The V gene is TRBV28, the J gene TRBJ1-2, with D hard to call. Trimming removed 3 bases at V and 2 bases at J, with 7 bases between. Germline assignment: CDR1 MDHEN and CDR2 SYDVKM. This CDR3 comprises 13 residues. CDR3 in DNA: TGTGCCAGCAGTTTGGACGGAAACTATGGCTACACCTTC. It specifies CASSLDGNYGYTF.

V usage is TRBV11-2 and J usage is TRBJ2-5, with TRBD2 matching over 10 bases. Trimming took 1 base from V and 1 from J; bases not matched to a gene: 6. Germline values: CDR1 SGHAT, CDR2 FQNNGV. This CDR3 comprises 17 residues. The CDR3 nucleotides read TGTGCCAGCAGCTTAGGACTGGTAGCGGGAGGCCAAGAGACCCAGTACTTC. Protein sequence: CASSLGLVAGGQETQYF. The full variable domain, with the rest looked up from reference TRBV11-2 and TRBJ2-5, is EAGVAQSPRYKIIEKRQSVAFWCNPISGHATLYWYQQILGQGPKLLIQFQNNGVVDDSQLPKDRFSAERLKGVDSTLKIQPAKLEDSAVYLCASSLGLVAGGQETQYFGPGTRLLVL.

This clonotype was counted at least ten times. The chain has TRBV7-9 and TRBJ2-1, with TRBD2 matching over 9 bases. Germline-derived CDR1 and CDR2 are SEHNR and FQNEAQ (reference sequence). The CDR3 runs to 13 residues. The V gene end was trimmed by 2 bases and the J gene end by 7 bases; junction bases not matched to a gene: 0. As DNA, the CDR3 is TGTGCCAGCAGCTTAAGCGGGGGGAATGAGCAGTTCTTC. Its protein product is CASSLSGGNEQFF.

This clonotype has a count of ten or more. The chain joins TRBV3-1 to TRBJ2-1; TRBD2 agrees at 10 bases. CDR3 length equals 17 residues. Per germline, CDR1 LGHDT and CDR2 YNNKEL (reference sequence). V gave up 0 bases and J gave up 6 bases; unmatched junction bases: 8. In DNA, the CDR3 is TGTGCCAGCAGCCAAGATCTTGGGGCTAGCGGGGGCAATGAGCAGTTCTTC. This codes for CASSQDLGASGGNEQFF.

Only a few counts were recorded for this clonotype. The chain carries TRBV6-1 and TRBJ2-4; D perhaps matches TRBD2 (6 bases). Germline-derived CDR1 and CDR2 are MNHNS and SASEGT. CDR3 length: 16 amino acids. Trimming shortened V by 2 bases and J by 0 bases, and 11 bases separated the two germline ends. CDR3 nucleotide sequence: TGTGCCAGCAGTGAACTAGCGACTGAAGCCAAAAACATTCAGTACTTC. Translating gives CASSELATEAKNIQYF.

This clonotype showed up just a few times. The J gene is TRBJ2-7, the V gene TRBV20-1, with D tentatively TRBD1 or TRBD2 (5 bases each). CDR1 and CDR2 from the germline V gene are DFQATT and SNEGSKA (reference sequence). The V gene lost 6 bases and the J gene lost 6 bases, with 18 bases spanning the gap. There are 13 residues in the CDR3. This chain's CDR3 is CSASPYRDREQYF. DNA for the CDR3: TGCAGTGCCAGTCCTTACCGGGACCGCGAGCAGTACTTC.

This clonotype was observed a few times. The CDR3 sequence is CASSRTSGANVLTF. The CDR3 coding sequence is TGTGCCAGCAGTCGGACCTCTGGGGCCAACGTCCTGACTTTC. The chain carries TRBV6-2 or TRBV6-3 and TRBJ2-6, with D unresolved. Germline V gene sequence: CDR1 MNHEY, CDR2 SVGEGT. Deletions cut 5 bases from V and 0 bases from J, with 5 bases between. This CDR3 has 14 residues.

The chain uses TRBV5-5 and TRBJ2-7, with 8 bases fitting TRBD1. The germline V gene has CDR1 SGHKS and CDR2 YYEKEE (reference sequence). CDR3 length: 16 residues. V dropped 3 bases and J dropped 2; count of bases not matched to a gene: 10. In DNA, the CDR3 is TGTGCCAGCAGCTCTACTACAGGGGGGACCACCTACGAGCAGTACTTC. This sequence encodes CASSSTTGGTTYEQYF.

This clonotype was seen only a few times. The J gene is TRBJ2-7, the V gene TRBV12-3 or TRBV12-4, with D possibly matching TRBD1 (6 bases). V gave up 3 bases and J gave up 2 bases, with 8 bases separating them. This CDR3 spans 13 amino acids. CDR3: CASSFDRTYEQYF. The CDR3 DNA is TGTGCCAGCAGTTTCGACAGGACCTACGAGCAGTACTTC.

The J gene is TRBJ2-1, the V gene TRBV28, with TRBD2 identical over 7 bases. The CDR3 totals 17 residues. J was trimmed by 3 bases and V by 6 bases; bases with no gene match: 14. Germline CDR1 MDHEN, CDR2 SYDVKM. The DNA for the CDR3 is TGTGCCAGCAGGGGGAGACGGGCGGGAGTGGGCTACAATGAGCAGTTCTTC. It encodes CASRGRRAGVGYNEQFF.

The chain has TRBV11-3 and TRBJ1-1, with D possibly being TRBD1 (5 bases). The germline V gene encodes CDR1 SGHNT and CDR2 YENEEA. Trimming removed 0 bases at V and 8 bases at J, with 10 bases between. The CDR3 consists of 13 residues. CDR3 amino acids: CASSLDRGGEAFF. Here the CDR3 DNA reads TGTGCCAGCAGCTTAGATCGGGGCGGCGAAGCTTTCTTT.

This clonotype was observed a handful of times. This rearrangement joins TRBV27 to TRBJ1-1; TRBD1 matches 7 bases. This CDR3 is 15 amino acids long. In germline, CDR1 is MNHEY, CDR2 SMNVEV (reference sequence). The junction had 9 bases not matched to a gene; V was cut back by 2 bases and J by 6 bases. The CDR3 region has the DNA TGTGCCAGCAGTTTACACAGGGGTGGGGCCGCTGAAGCTTTCTTT. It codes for CASSLHRGGAAEAFF.

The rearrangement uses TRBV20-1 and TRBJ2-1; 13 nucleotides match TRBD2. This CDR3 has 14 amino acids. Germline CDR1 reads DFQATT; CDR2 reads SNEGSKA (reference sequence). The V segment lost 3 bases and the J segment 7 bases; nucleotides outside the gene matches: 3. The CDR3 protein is CSARGLAGRNEQFF. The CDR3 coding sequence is TGCAGTGCTAGGGGACTAGCGGGGAGGAATGAGCAGTTCTTC.

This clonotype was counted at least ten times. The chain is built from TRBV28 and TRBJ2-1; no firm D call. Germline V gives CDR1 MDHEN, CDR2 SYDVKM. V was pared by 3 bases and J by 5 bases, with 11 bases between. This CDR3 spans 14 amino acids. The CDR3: CASSFRKTNNEQFF. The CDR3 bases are TGTGCCAGCAGTTTCCGAAAAACTAACAATGAGCAGTTCTTC.

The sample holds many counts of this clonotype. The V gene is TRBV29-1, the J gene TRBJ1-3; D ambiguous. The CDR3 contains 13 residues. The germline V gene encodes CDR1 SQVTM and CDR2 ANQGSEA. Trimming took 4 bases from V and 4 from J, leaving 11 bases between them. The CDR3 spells CSVADNFGNTIYF. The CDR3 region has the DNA TGCAGCGTTGCAGACAATTTCGGAAACACCATATATTTT.

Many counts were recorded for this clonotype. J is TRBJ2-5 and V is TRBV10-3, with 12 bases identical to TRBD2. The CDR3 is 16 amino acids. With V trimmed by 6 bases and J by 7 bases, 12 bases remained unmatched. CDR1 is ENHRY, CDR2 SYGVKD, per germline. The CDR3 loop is CAISHDLAGGPGTQYF. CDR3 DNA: TGTGCCATCAGCCACGACCTAGCGGGAGGGCCCGGGACCCAGTACTTC.

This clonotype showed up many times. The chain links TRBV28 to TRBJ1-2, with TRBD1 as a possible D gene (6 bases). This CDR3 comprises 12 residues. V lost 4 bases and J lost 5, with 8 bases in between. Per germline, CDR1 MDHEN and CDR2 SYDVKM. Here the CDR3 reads CASSSDSYGYTF. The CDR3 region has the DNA TGTGCCAGCAGTTCGGACAGTTATGGCTACACCTTC.

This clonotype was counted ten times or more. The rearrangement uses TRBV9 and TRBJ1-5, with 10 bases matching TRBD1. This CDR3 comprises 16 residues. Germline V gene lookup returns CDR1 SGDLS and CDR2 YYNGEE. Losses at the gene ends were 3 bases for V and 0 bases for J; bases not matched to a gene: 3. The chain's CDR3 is CASSAGTGDSNQPQHF. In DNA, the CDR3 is TGTGCCAGCAGCGCTGGGACAGGGGATAGCAATCAGCCCCAGCATTTT.

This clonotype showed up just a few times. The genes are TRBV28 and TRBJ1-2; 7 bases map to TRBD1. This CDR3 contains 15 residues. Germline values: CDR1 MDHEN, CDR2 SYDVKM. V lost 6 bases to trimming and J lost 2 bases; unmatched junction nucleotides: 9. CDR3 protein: CASRPPSGGNYGYTF. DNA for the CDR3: TGTGCCAGCAGGCCACCCTCAGGGGGGAACTATGGCTACACCTTC.

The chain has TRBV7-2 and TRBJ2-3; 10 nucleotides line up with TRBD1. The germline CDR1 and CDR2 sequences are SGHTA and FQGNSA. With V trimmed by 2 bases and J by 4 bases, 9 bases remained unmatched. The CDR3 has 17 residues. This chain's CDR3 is CASSLPTTGGVADTQYF. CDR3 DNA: TGTGCCAGCAGCTTACCGACGACAGGGGGCGTGGCAGATACGCAGTATTTT.

DNA of the CDR3: TGCAGTGCTAGAGATAACGCAGGGCATCAGCCCCAGCATTTT. Translation: CSARDNAGHQPQHF. The chain is built from TRBV20-1 and TRBJ1-5, with D possibly TRBD1 on 5 matching bases. Trimming cost V 0 bases and J 5 bases, with 11 bases left between them. The CDR3 sequence is 14 residues long. The germline V gene encodes CDR1 DFQATT and CDR2 SNEGSKA (reference sequence).

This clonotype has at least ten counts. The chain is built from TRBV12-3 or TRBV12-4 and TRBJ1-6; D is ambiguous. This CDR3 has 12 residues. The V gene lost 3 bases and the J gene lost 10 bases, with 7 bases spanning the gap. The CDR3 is CASSFPGSPLHF. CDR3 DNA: TGTGCCAGCAGTTTTCCGGGGTCACCCCTCCACTTT.

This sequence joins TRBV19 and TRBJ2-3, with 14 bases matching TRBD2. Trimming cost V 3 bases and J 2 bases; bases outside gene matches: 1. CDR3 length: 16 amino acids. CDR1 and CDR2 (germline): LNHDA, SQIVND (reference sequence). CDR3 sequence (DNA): TGTGCCAGTAGTATGGGACTAGCGGGAGCCACAGATACGCAGTATTTT. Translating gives CASSMGLAGATDTQYF.

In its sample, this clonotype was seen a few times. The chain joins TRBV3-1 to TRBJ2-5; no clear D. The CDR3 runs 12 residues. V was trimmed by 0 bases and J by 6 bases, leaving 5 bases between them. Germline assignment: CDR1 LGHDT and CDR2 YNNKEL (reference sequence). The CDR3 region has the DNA TGTGCCAGCAGCCAAGAACTCCAGACCCAGTACTTC. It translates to CASSQELQTQYF.